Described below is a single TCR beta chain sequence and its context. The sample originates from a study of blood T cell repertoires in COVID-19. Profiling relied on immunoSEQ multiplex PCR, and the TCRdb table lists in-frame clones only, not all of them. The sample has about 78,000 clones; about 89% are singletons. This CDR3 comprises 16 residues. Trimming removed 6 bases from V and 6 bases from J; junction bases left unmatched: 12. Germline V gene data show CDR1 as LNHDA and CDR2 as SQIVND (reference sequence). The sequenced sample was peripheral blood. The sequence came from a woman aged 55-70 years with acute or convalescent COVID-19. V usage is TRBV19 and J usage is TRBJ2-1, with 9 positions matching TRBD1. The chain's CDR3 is CASRDWGQGSGNEQFF. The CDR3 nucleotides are TGTGCCAGTAGGGACTGGGGACAGGGCTCAGGCAATGAGCAGTTCTTC. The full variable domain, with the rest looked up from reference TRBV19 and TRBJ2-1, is DGGITQSPKYLFRKEGQNVTLSCEQNLNHDAMYWYRQDPGQGLRLIYYSQIVNDFQKGDIAEGYSVSREKKESFPLTVTSAQKNPTAFYLCASRDWGQGSGNEQFFGPGTRLTVL.